A single sample is the source of the 21 T cell receptor beta chains below, sequenced in a study of identical twins. One entry per CDR3 protein results from TCRdb running MiXCR on the 5' RACE reads. The sample lists fewer than 650,000 distinct CDR3 sequences, roughly 7.1% occurring once. This sample was also put to use in a study of yellow fever vaccine responses in identical twins.

Sequenced material: PBMCs. These receptors all stem from a woman aged 18-29 years in good health.

This clonotype showed up just a few times. CDR3 loop: CASTFEAPGPYEQYF. In DNA, the CDR3 is TGTGCCAGCACCTTCGAGGCCCCCGGGCCCTACGAGCAGTACTTC. The chain carries TRBV7-9 and TRBJ2-7, with D unclear. This CDR3 is 15 amino acids long. Trimming removed 7 bases from V and 2 bases from J, with 18 bases in between. The germline V gene has CDR1 SEHNR and CDR2 FQNEAQ (reference sequence).

In nucleotides, the CDR3 is TGTGCCACTACACCGGGAACCCCATACAATGAGCAGTTCTTC. Its translation is CATTPGTPYNEQFF. J is TRBJ2-1 and V is TRBV24-1, with D possibly TRBD2 on 5 matching bases. The CDR3 has 14 residues. With 10 bases removed from V and 4 bases from J, the gap between germline ends came to 16 bases. In germline, CDR1 is KGHDR, CDR2 SFDVKD.

This clonotype was counted many times. The chain uses TRBV12-3 or TRBV12-4 and TRBJ2-6, with D unclear. Deletions cut 0 bases from V and 3 bases from J, with 6 bases between. This CDR3 region has 15 residues. The CDR3 coding sequence is TGTGCCAGCAGTTTAGCCCCGAGTGGGGCCAACGTCCTGACTTTC. It specifies CASSLAPSGANVLTF.

This clonotype was seen a few times. The chain combines TRBV11-2 with TRBJ1-1, with a weak D call TRBD1 (6 bases). The CDR3 covers 14 residues. The germline V and J ends were trimmed by 3 bases and 4 bases, with 12 bases remaining between them. Germline V gene data show CDR1 as SGHAT and CDR2 as FQNNGV. CDR3: CASSFTGSGTEAFF. The CDR3 DNA is TGTGCCAGCAGCTTCACAGGGTCGGGCACTGAAGCTTTCTTT.

This clonotype was counted at least ten times. This chain links TRBV27 with TRBJ1-1; 7 bases match TRBD1. This CDR3 contains 16 residues. J lost 0 bases, V lost 4 bases, and 8 bases had no gene match. Germline-derived CDR1 and CDR2 are MNHEY and SMNVEV (reference sequence). The CDR3: CASSSSGQIMNTEAFF. In nucleotides, the CDR3 is TGTGCCAGCAGTTCGTCGGGACAGATTATGAACACTGAAGCTTTCTTT.

The table lists this clonotype with many counts. The V and J genes are TRBV20-1 and TRBJ2-5; TRBD2 matches at 8 bases. V lost 5 bases, J lost 0 bases, and 5 bases stayed unmatched. Germline V gene sequence: CDR1 DFQATT, CDR2 SNEGSKA (reference sequence). The CDR3 is 14 amino acids. CDR3 sequence reads: CSAGGGGNQETQYF. The CDR3, as DNA: TGCAGTGCTGGGGGCGGGGGGAACCAAGAGACCCAGTACTTC.

This clonotype came up a few times. The CDR3 spells CASSFETGAPLHF. CDR3 coding DNA: TGTGCCAGCAGCTTCGAGACAGGGGCACCCCTCCACTTT. The chain links TRBV11-2 to TRBJ1-6; TRBD1 aligns across 8 bases. This CDR3 is 13 amino acids long. V lost 3 bases, J lost 11 bases, and 3 bases stayed unmatched. CDR1 and CDR2 (germline): SGHAT, FQNNGV.

This clonotype was seen many times. The chain couples TRBV12-3 or TRBV12-4 to TRBJ2-2; D might be TRBD1 (5 bases). There are 15 residues in the CDR3. Trimming removed 5 bases at V and 3 bases at J, with 13 bases between. The CDR3 is CASSPETAYTGELFF. The DNA for the CDR3 is TGTGCCAGCAGTCCTGAGACAGCGTACACCGGGGAGCTGTTTTTT.

This chain joins TRBV6-2 or TRBV6-3 and TRBJ2-2; TRBD2 is a possible D gene (7 bases). The germline V gene encodes CDR1 MNHEY and CDR2 SVGEGT. V shed 0 bases and J shed 0 bases, with 17 bases lying between them. The CDR3 has 19 amino acids. Here the CDR3 reads CASSYSIPGGTTNTGELFF. As DNA, the CDR3 is TGTGCCAGCAGTTACTCGATTCCGGGGGGCACGACGAACACCGGGGAGCTGTTTTTT.

This clonotype was seen ten or more times. The rearrangement uses TRBV7-9 and TRBJ2-2, with no clear D. The V gene lost 5 bases and the J gene lost 0 bases, with 10 bases spanning the gap. CDR1 and CDR2 (germline): SEHNR, FQNEAQ (reference sequence). CDR3 length: 15 residues. CDR3 amino acids: CASSPGRSNTGELFF. CDR3 nucleotide sequence: TGTGCCAGCAGCCCCGGCAGATCGAACACCGGGGAGCTGTTTTTT.

The rearrangement uses TRBV28 and TRBJ2-7; no firm D call. Deletions cut 4 bases from V and 4 bases from J, with 17 bases between. Germline CDR1 and CDR2: MDHEN and SYDVKM. The CDR3 spans 15 residues. The CDR3 region is CASSSRAARRYEQYF. The DNA of the CDR3 is TGTGCCAGCAGTTCCCGGGCGGCGAGGAGATACGAGCAGTACTTC.

This chain joins TRBV28 and TRBJ1-2, with D uncertain. The V end lost 7 bases, the J end lost 5 bases, and 14 bases lay between the germline ends. In germline, CDR1 is MDHEN, CDR2 SYDVKM. The CDR3 spans 13 residues. The CDR3 sequence: CASTLAPRYGYTF. The CDR3 DNA follows: TGTGCCAGCACCCTAGCCCCGCGTTATGGCTACACCTTC.

This clonotype came up a few times. This chain joins TRBV20-1 and TRBJ1-1; the match to TRBD1 covers 7 bases. This CDR3 contains 13 residues. Germline CDR1 and CDR2: DFQATT and SNEGSKA (reference sequence). The CDR3 DNA follows: TGCAGCCCAACGCCACAGGGGCGGACTGAAGCTTTCTTT. Its translation is CSPTPQGRTEAFF.

The rearrangement joins TRBV19 to TRBJ2-7, with 7 nucleotides matching TRBD2. CDR3 length: 14 amino acids. Germline V lookup: CDR1 LNHDA, CDR2 SQIVND (reference sequence). CDR3 nucleotide sequence: TGTGACCGTAGCGGGCCCAACACCTTTCGGGAGCAGTACTTC. Translating gives CDRSGPNTFREQYF.

This clonotype was recorded at least ten times. This chain links TRBV5-1 with TRBJ2-1, with TRBD1 matching 9 bases. V dropped 4 bases and J dropped 0; count of bases not matched to a gene: 5. The CDR3 is 16 amino acids. Germline values: CDR1 SGHRS, CDR2 YFSETQ. The CDR3 DNA is TGCGCCAGCAGCAGGGGGACAGGGAGCTCCTACAATGAGCAGTTCTTC. Translating it yields CASSRGTGSSYNEQFF.

This clonotype was recorded many times. The gene calls are TRBV24-1 and TRBJ2-1; 13 bases line up with TRBD2. The germline V gene encodes CDR1 KGHDR and CDR2 SFDVKD. V trimming: 4 bases; J trimming: 8 bases; junction bases outside the gene matches: 7. The CDR3 consists of 16 residues. The CDR3 loop is CATSELGTSGIHEQFF. The CDR3 DNA reads as TGTGCCACCAGTGAGCTAGGGACTAGCGGGATTCATGAGCAGTTCTTC.

Many counts were recorded for this clonotype. This rearrangement joins TRBV15 to TRBJ1-5; 7 bases are a match to TRBD1. Germline V gives CDR1 LNHNV, CDR2 YYDKDF (reference sequence). The CDR3 loop spans 14 amino acids. V was clipped by 6 bases and J by 6 bases; unmatched bases: 8. The CDR3 DNA reads TGTGCCACCAGGAAGACAGGGTCAGTTCAGCCCCAGCATTTT. It specifies CATRKTGSVQPQHF.

J is TRBJ1-5 and V is TRBV12-3 or TRBV12-4; 8 bases fit TRBD1. The CDR3 contains 15 residues. V gave up 6 bases and J gave up 2 bases; unmatched junction bases: 6. The CDR3 DNA sequence: TGTGCCAGCAGCCCTAAGGACAGGGGCAATCAGCCCCAGCATTTT. It encodes CASSPKDRGNQPQHF.

This clonotype was counted only a few times. The CDR3 coding sequence is TGTGCCAGCAGCTTGGGGTGGCGAGCGGAGAACAATGAGCAGTTCTTC. This translates into CASSLGWRAENNEQFF. The chain recombines TRBV5-6 with TRBJ2-1, with D possibly matching TRBD2 (5 bases). The CDR3 consists of 16 residues. Deletions cut 0 bases from V and 5 bases from J, with 15 bases between. Germline V gives CDR1 SGHDT, CDR2 YYEEEE.

This clonotype was observed at least ten times. V gene TRBV21-1 combines with J gene TRBJ2-1; the DNA was not used to check the table's D call, TRBD2. TRBV21-1 is deemed a pseudogene. This CDR3 has 17 residues. Here the CDR3 DNA reads TGTGCCAGCAGCAAAGGTAGCGGGACGACCTCCTACAATGAGCAGTTCTTC. Its translation is CASSKGSGTTSYNEQFF.

This sequence joins TRBV10-1 and TRBJ2-5; tentatively, D is TRBD2 (5 bases). V gave up 2 bases and J gave up 3 bases, with 13 bases separating them. In germline, CDR1 is WNHNN, CDR2 SYGVQD (reference sequence). This CDR3 spans 15 amino acids. The CDR3 sequence is CASSEVSSGKETQYF. CDR3 sequence (DNA): TGCGCCAGCAGTGAGGTATCCAGCGGAAAAGAGACCCAGTACTTC.